This T cell receptor (beta chain) was observed in a study of blood T cells in healthy people across ages (dated by TCRdb to 2013 to 2016). Describing the broader study: In model experiments, template switching captured about one uniquely barcoded TCR beta cDNA molecule for every two T cells. Age-related changes in TCR beta repertoire diversity were measured in the study by deep sequencing normalized with unique cDNA molecular identifiers. Four age groups were formed from the donors: young (average approximately 15 years), middle-aged (roughly 38), aged (over 55) and long-lived (approximately 80). To avoid experimental bias, donors of different ages were spread randomly across the sequencing lanes. The study analyzed two additional independent replicas of 1 million unique cDNA reads from the same blood draw for two donors, one aged 18 to 29 and one aged 80 or older.

This clonotype was seen at least ten times. Its antigen is unknown. No much larger clonotype is one base removed from it; base qualities were not supplied. The CDR3 spans 14 residues, from the cysteine through the phenylalanine. Only CDR3 DNA remains: 42 bases, in frame from the first base. V is pared back by 4 bases and J by 3 bases, with 12 bases lying between the germline termini. The donors were 40 or so Caucasian individuals from Russia, aged about 6 to 100 years, who were systemically healthy. Each donor gave approximately 9.4 milliliters of peripheral blood, drawn into EDTA-treated Vacutainer tubes. Ficoll-Paque density-gradient centrifugation was used to isolate PBMCs, with at least 7 million obtained per sample. Trizol reagent was used to extract total RNA from the PBMCs, yielding at least 6 micrograms per sample. For every donor, an aliquot of PBMCs went through flow cytometry to measure the percentages of naive CD45RAhigh/CD27high T cells.

Preparation of the library involved 5' RACE. A second about 6 to 11 cycle PCR used a sample-barcoded 5' primer and a J-beta primer mix. Each TCR beta cDNA molecule received a unique molecular identifier from a template-switch 5' adaptor carrying 12 random nucleotides. At least 2.5 million CDR3-containing paired-end reads were obtained from each sample. All of the RNA was converted into first-strand cDNA using the Mint cDNA synthesis kit, with a TRBC-specific oligonucleotide serving as the primer. After uracil-DNA glycosylase treatment, a first 18-cycle PCR used universal primers M1SS and BC2_uni_R on all cDNA. Processing in the source paper ran as follows. For normalization, 1 million high-quality reads, each with a distinct molecular identifier, were randomly selected from each sample. Instead of being binned into consensus sequences, reads that shared molecular identifiers were thrown out. MiTCR, set to a Q25 quality threshold and the strictest error-elimination algorithm, was used for CDR3 identification, clonotype clustering and error correction. Lower-bound total TCR beta diversity was estimated with a nonparametric unseen species model using Euler transformation. TCRdb redid the processing of the public reads, applying fastp at Q25 and MiXCR, and retained in-frame beta chains. Here each entry gathers all rows of one CDR3 protein and keeps the most common genes and DNA. TCRdb's processing, not the authors', yielded these V and J calls. The sample table lists 1.8 million or so distinct CDR3 sequences, about two fifths of them with a count of one. The ten largest clones represent 23% of the sample.

Paper-wide results and their limitations: Compared with the aged group, more naive CD4+ T cells, fewer expanded clones and increased TCR diversity were shown by the long-lived group, suggesting age selection. Observed TCR beta diversity per million T cells fell roughly linearly with age, and a significant reduction was already apparent by age around 36. Observed TCR beta diversity correlated strongly with the percentage of naive T cells measured by flow cytometry. Because donor CMV infection status was unknown, age-related changes in expanded clonotypes were potentially confounded. Estimates of total diversity based on one million sequenced T cells were regarded as lower bounds and as underestimates. Conclusive comparison of naive and antigen-experienced compartments was prevented by the profiling of bulk unsorted PBMCs.

The sequencing input was blood. The clonotype comes from a human donor in good health. This chain is built from TRBV12-3 or TRBV12-4 and TRBJ1-2; too little of a D gene remains to name it. The CDR3 protein sequence reads: CASSSDGGDYGYTF. The nucleotide sequence reads TGTGCCAGCAGTTCGGACGGTGGGGACTATGGCTACACCTTC.